The subject of this entry is one T cell receptor (beta chain). This CDR3 has 14 amino acids. CDR1 is SQVTM and CDR2 is ANQGSEA in the germline V gene. J was trimmed by 6 bases and V by 4 bases; bases with no gene match: 7. The sample comes from a study of blood T cell repertoires in COVID-19. The repertoire was sequenced with immunoSEQ multiplex PCR; TCRdb's copy has only in-frame clones and lacks some. There are a few hundred thousand clones in the sample; about 87% occur only once, and 2.5% to 3% lies in the top ten. The specimen sequenced was PBMCs or T cells enriched from blood (not recorded which). This receptor was taken from a woman aged 45 to 65 who had recovered from COVID-19. The chain couples TRBV29-1 to TRBJ1-2, with 11 positions matching TRBD1. For the CDR3, the DNA is TGCAGCGTTGGGCGGACAGGGGGCTATAATGGCTACACCTTC. It translates to CSVGRTGGYNGYTF. Drawing the rest from reference TRBV29-1 and TRBJ1-2, the complete variable domain is SAVISQKPSRDICQRGTSLTIQCQVDSQVTMMFWYRQQPGQSLTLIATANQGSEATYESGFVIDKFPISRPNLTFSTLTVSNMSPEDSSIYLCSVGRTGGYNGYTFGSGTRLTVV.